Listed here is a single TCR beta chain. What it recognizes is unknown. These data belong to a study of cytomegalovirus exposure and HLA in healthy donors. Points from the study as a whole: In an earlier analysis, in 620 or so donors, most V segments appeared productive either ~87% or ~30% of the time. Some segments of the V type, notably TRBV6-2 and TRBV6-3, were excluded as indistinguishable.

PCR employed 60 Vbeta and 13 Jbeta primers. Only in-frame clones appear in the TCRdb table, and some are missing; sequencing was by immunoSEQ multiplex PCR. The table shows more than 200,000 clones, with about 85% occurring only once. Germline CDR1 MDHEN, CDR2 SYDVKM. The CDR3 extends over 17 amino acids. Trimming removed 4 bases from V and 7 bases from J, with 24 bases in between. This clonotype originated in a human donor in good health. Specimen: PBMCs. The chain employs TRBV28 and TRBJ2-3; the D gene is possibly TRBD2 (5 bases). CDR3 in DNA: TGTGCCAGCAGTTCCCTAGGACTTTCTTCTGGAGAGTATACGCAGTATTTT. It translates to CASSSLGLSSGEYTQYF.